One sample yielded the 14 T cell receptor beta chains listed below, sequenced in a study of cytomegalovirus exposure and HLA in healthy donors. Primers for the PCR totalled 60 Vbeta and 13 Jbeta. Profiling relied on immunoSEQ multiplex PCR, and the TCRdb table lists in-frame clones only, not all of them. Of fewer than 150,000 clones listed, roughly 80% are singletons. The sequenced material came from PBMCs. The receptors come from a woman between 50 and 59 years old in good health and CMV-seronegative.

The rearrangement uses TRBV2 and TRBJ1-2; D call uncertain. CDR3 length: 12 residues. The V and J ends lost 4 bases and 6 bases respectively, with 9 bases between them. Germline lookup yields CDR1 SNHLY and CDR2 FYNNEI. The CDR3 protein is CASSVEGDGYTF. CDR3 DNA: TGTGCCAGCAGTGTCGAGGGCGATGGCTACACCTTC.

The J gene is TRBJ2-3, the V gene TRBV6-1, with TRBD2 matching 15 bases. Trimming at V came to 9 bases and at J to 5 bases, leaving 6 bases not matched to a gene. This CDR3 spans 15 amino acids. Germline lookup yields CDR1 MNHNS and CDR2 SASEGT. The CDR3 bases are TGTGCCAGTATGACGGGACTAGCGGGGGGAGATACGCAGTATTTT. Its protein is CASMTGLAGGDTQYF.

The chain recombines TRBV4-1 with TRBJ2-3; 12 bases agree with TRBD2. Unmatched junction bases numbered 8, after V lost 2 bases and J lost 5 bases. The CDR3 has 17 residues. Germline V gene lookup returns CDR1 MGHRA and CDR2 YSYEKL. CDR3 amino acids: CASSQRLAGGVVDTQYF. In DNA, the CDR3 is TGCGCCAGCAGCCAACGGCTAGCGGGGGGGGTAGTAGATACGCAGTATTTT.

CDR3 amino acids: CASSLGQDWSTDTQYF. In DNA, the CDR3 is TGCGCCAGCAGCTTGGGACAGGACTGGAGCACAGATACGCAGTATTTT. The chain uses TRBV5-1 and TRBJ2-3; a weak D match, TRBD1 (6 bases). Germline V CDR1 and CDR2: SGHRS, YFSETQ. The ends were cut back, 0 bases at V and 0 bases at J, with 11 bases in the middle. The CDR3 runs to 16 residues. Full variable domain (remainder filled in from reference TRBV5-1 and TRBJ2-3): KAGVTQTPRYLIKTRGQQVTLSCSPISGHRSVSWYQQTPGQGLQFLFEYFSETQRNKGNFPGRFSGRQFSNSRSEMNVSTLELGDSALYLCASSLGQDWSTDTQYFGPGTRLTVL.

The J gene is TRBJ1-1, the V gene TRBV28; the D is unclear. V lost 3 bases and J lost 4, with 24 bases in between. Germline lookup yields CDR1 MDHEN and CDR2 SYDVKM. This CDR3 contains 18 residues. CDR3 protein: CASSFMVGWRGSGTEAFF. The CDR3 coding sequence is TGTGCCAGCAGTTTTATGGTGGGATGGCGGGGATCGGGCACTGAAGCTTTCTTT.

This clone appeared once. The genes are TRBV5-1 and TRBJ2-7; weak D call: TRBD1 (5 bases). Trimming took 0 bases from V and 0 from J, leaving 10 bases between them. Germline assignment: CDR1 SGHRS and CDR2 YFSETQ. This CDR3 has 15 residues. CDR3 DNA: TGCGCCAGCAGCTTGGACAGGCAGAGCTCCTACGAGCAGTACTTC. Encoded protein: CASSLDRQSSYEQYF. Complete variable domain (other parts from reference TRBV5-1 and TRBJ2-7): KAGVTQTPRYLIKTRGQQVTLSCSPISGHRSVSWYQQTPGQGLQFLFEYFSETQRNKGNFPGRFSGRQFSNSRSEMNVSTLELGDSALYLCASSLDRQSSYEQYFGPGTRLTVT.

The sample holds a few counts of this clone. V gene TRBV10-3 combines with J gene TRBJ1-1, with 7 bases lining up with TRBD1. Losses at the gene ends were 9 bases for V and 0 bases for J; bases not matched to a gene: 4. CDR1 is ENHRY and CDR2 is SYGVKD in the germline V gene. CDR3 length: 13 amino acids. CDR3 bases: TGTGCCATAACGACAGGGATGAACACTGAAGCTTTCTTT. Protein product: CAITTGMNTEAFF.

This chain connects TRBV5-8 to TRBJ2-1; D call uncertain. This CDR3 spans 15 amino acids. From germline, CDR1 is SGHTS and CDR2 YDEGEE. Deletions cut 2 bases from V and 0 bases from J, with 9 bases between. CDR3 sequence reads: CASSLRLRSYNEQFF. In DNA form, the CDR3 reads TGTGCCAGCAGCTTAAGACTCCGCTCCTACAATGAGCAGTTCTTC.

The sample holds a few counts of this clone. The CDR3 DNA reads TGCAGCGTTGTCCAATTGGGACAGGGCCGGTACAATGAGCAGTTCTTC. It yields the protein CSVVQLGQGRYNEQFF. The chain has TRBV29-1 and TRBJ2-1; TRBD1 agrees at 9 bases. This CDR3 region has 16 residues. Trimming cost V 4 bases and J 4 bases; bases outside gene matches: 11. In germline, CDR1 is SQVTM, CDR2 ANQGSEA.

The V call is TRBV5-5, the J call TRBJ1-1; 8 nucleotides line up with TRBD1. The V segment lost 4 bases and the J segment 7 bases; nucleotides outside the gene matches: 6. This CDR3 spans 13 amino acids. Germline CDR1 SGHKS, CDR2 YYEKEE (reference sequence). This CDR3 reads CASSLTGDLEAFF. In DNA form, the CDR3 reads TGTGCCAGCAGCCTGACAGGGGATCTTGAAGCTTTCTTT.

V usage is TRBV18 and J usage is TRBJ2-5, with TRBD2 as a possible D gene (5 bases). V was pared by 3 bases and J by 8 bases, with 19 bases between. This CDR3 has 15 residues. Germline V gives CDR1 KGHSH, CDR2 LQKENI. CDR3 region: CASSPSIHVGSTQYF. Written as DNA, the CDR3 is TGTGCCAGCTCACCGTCTATACACGTTGGGAGTACCCAGTACTTC.

The chain uses TRBV7-2 and TRBJ1-3; TRBD1 matches at 8 bases. The CDR3 contains 16 residues. The J segment lost 4 bases and the V segment lost 5 bases, leaving 10 bases of the junction unmatched. Germline values: CDR1 SGHTA, CDR2 FQGNSA. CDR3 bases: TGTGCCAGCAGCCAGACCGGGACAGGTGCCGGAAACACCATATATTTT. Translating gives CASSQTGTGAGNTIYF.

The chain recombines TRBV6-5 with TRBJ1-2, with D maybe TRBD1 (6 bases). The CDR3 contains 13 residues. Germline CDR1 MNHEY, CDR2 SVGAGI. Trimming shortened V by 5 bases and J by 5 bases, and 12 bases separated the two germline ends. The CDR3 DNA sequence: TGTGCCAGCAGTCAGACACAGGGTTATGGCTACACCTTC. This translates into CASSQTQGYGYTF.

The chain joins TRBV5-4 to TRBJ2-1, with 11 nucleotides matching TRBD1. Germline CDR1 is SGHNT and CDR2 is YYREEE (reference sequence). The CDR3 spans 15 residues. J was trimmed by 8 bases and V by 4 bases; bases with no gene match: 8. The CDR3 loop reads CASSPGQGGWDEQFF. The CDR3 nucleotides read TGTGCCAGCAGCCCGGGACAGGGGGGATGGGATGAGCAGTTCTTC.